This entry lists 4 T cell receptor beta chains sequenced from one sample in a study of shared clonotypes between healthy human individuals. Profiled with immunoSEQ multiplex PCR; TCRdb holds only in-frame clones, not every one. Counted here are about 2 million clones, roughly 95% occurring once; the ten biggest clones make up roughly 1%. Naive CD8 cells comprised CD45RO-negative, CCR7-positively selected cells, excluding terminally differentiated effector memory CD45RA+ cells. Sequencing used naive CD8+ T cells sorted from blood. Receptors originate from a man between 18 and 35 years old in good health.

V usage is TRBV7-2 and J usage is TRBJ2-7, with TRBD2 matching 8 bases. The J segment lost 5 bases and the V segment lost 3 bases, leaving 9 bases of the junction unmatched. There are 15 residues in the CDR3. CDR1 is SGHTA, CDR2 FQGNSA, per germline. CDR3 amino acids: CASSLIAGGHNEQYF. The DNA of the CDR3 is TGTGCCAGCAGCTTGATTGCGGGAGGTCACAACGAGCAGTACTTC.

The chain uses TRBV6-4 and TRBJ2-3; 9 bases agree with TRBD1. In germline, CDR1 is MRHNA, CDR2 SNTAGT. With V trimmed by 7 bases and J by 1 base, 12 bases remained unmatched. This CDR3 spans 17 amino acids. CDR3 coding DNA: TGTGCCAGCAACATCTTCGTCCGGGACAGGGGCACAGATACGCAGTATTTT. Residues: CASNIFVRDRGTDTQYF.

The J gene is TRBJ2-7, the V gene TRBV5-8; D is undetermined. Trimming stripped 3 bases from V and 2 bases from J, with 6 bases between. This CDR3 has 12 amino acids. Germline V gives CDR1 SGHTS, CDR2 YDEGEE. CDR3 bases: TGTGCCAGCAGCTATGTAACCTACGAGCAGTACTTC. It translates to CASSYVTYEQYF.

On this clone itself: This sample includes further DNA sequences coding for the same CDR3. The chain combines TRBV7-9 with TRBJ2-7; 12 bases align to TRBD1. After removal of 3 bases from V and 5 bases from J, the junction contained 5 bases not matched to a gene. From germline, CDR1 is SEHNR and CDR2 FQNEAQ (reference sequence). This CDR3 comprises 15 residues. Here the CDR3 DNA reads TGTGCCAGCAGCTTGGGACAGGGGGCTATCGACGAGCAGTACTTC. Translation: CASSLGQGAIDEQYF.